Presented here are 2 T cell receptor beta chains from one specimen sequenced in a study of blood T cell repertoires in COVID-19. The protocol was immunoSEQ multiplex PCR, while the TCRdb copy is restricted to in-frame clones and leaves out a portion. Found here are roughly 190,000 clones, more than 75% of them singletons; the top ten hold about 9%. Sequenced material: peripheral blood. These receptors came from a woman aged 50 to 65 with active or convalescent COVID-19.

The chain's CDR3 is CASSFGGSSSGNTIYF. As DNA, the CDR3 is TGTGCCAGCAGTTTCGGAGGATCGAGCTCTGGAAACACCATATATTTT. The chain has TRBV28 and TRBJ1-3; D not certain. The CDR3 has 16 amino acids. Per germline, CDR1 MDHEN and CDR2 SYDVKM. V was clipped by 3 bases and J by 0 bases, with 12 bases between them.

The table lists this clone with a few counts. The V and J genes are TRBV28 and TRBJ1-5, with a weak D call TRBD1 (5 bases). The germline gives CDR1 MDHEN, CDR2 SYDVKM. Trimming shortened V by 4 bases and J by 4 bases, and 17 bases separated the two germline ends. The CDR3 has 16 residues. CDR3: CASSSPGDSSNQPQHF. Here the CDR3 DNA reads TGTGCCAGCAGTTCCCCCGGGGACTCTTCAAATCAGCCCCAGCATTTT.